Each of the 32 T cell receptor beta chains below was sequenced from the same sample in a study of blood T cell repertoires in COVID-19. TCRdb's table, derived via immunoSEQ multiplex PCR, lists solely in-frame clones and lacks some. This table has approximately 400,000 clones, 88% appearing once. Material for sequencing was PBMCs or T cells enriched from blood (not recorded which). These receptors were taken from a woman under 30 who had recovered from COVID-19.

The chain is built from TRBV5-6 and TRBJ2-7; D ambiguous. The CDR3 has 12 residues. Trimming stripped 3 bases from V and 7 bases from J, with 11 bases between. The germline CDR1 and CDR2 sequences are SGHDT and YYEEEE. This CDR3 reads CASSSSPGEQYF. CDR3 DNA: TGTGCCAGCAGCTCCAGTCCCGGGGAGCAGTACTTC.

This clone was counted a single time. This chain links TRBV18 with TRBJ1-1; D perhaps matches TRBD1 (5 bases). The ends were cut back, 4 bases at V and 0 bases at J, with 15 bases in the middle. The CDR3 is 16 amino acids. Germline CDR1 and CDR2: KGHSH and LQKENI. CDR3 sequence reads: CASSRQGARVNTEAFF. Written as DNA, the CDR3 is TGTGCCAGCTCACGTCAGGGTGCTCGGGTGAACACTGAAGCTTTCTTT.

V gene TRBV18 combines with J gene TRBJ1-4; perhaps TRBD1 as D (6 bases). This CDR3 comprises 18 residues. Germline V gene data show CDR1 as KGHSH and CDR2 as LQKENI. V shed 3 bases and J shed 5 bases, with 22 bases lying between them. The CDR3 region has the DNA TGTGCCAGCTCACCGACCTCCCCAGGGAGGGGGACCAATGAAAAACTGTTTTTT. This gives the protein CASSPTSPGRGTNEKLFF.

On this clone: This sample also contains other DNA sequences that code for the same CDR3. V is TRBV27 and J is TRBJ1-5, with 9 bases matching TRBD1. Unmatched junction bases numbered 6, after V lost 5 bases and J lost 7 bases. Germline V gene sequence: CDR1 MNHEY, CDR2 SMNVEV (reference sequence). This CDR3 contains 14 residues. CDR3 in amino acids: CASSLRQGGQPQHF. The CDR3 nucleotides are TGTGCCAGCAGTCTTCGACAGGGGGGGCAGCCCCAGCATTTT.

V is TRBV19 and J is TRBJ2-7; 11 bases agree with TRBD2. V was pared by 6 bases and J by 7 bases, with 14 bases of the junction left unmatched. The CDR3 is made up of 16 amino acids. Germline values: CDR1 LNHDA, CDR2 SQIVND (reference sequence). The CDR3 reads CASSKTSGAQPWEQYF. CDR3 bases: TGTGCCAGTAGCAAGACTAGCGGGGCCCAGCCATGGGAGCAGTACTTC.

This chain joins TRBV6-4 and TRBJ1-2; a possible D gene is TRBD1 (6 bases). Germline CDR1 and CDR2: MRHNA and SNTAGT. The CDR3 runs to 15 residues. V shed 0 bases and J shed 8 bases, with 16 bases lying between them. In DNA form, the CDR3 reads TGTGCCAGCAGTGACTCACCGACAGGCCTGGGCGGCTACACCTTC. Protein product: CASSDSPTGLGGYTF.

This clone has just a few counts. The rearrangement uses TRBV4-1 and TRBJ2-3; TRBD2 aligns across 7 bases. The CDR3 totals 19 residues. Germline loops: CDR1 MGHRA, CDR2 YSYEKL. V was pared by 0 bases and J by 0 bases, with 12 bases of the junction left unmatched. The CDR3 protein is CASSQDPGLTTSSTDTQYF. Written as DNA, the CDR3 is TGCGCCAGCAGCCAAGACCCGGGACTAACCACCTCTAGCACAGATACGCAGTATTTT.

The chain joins TRBV18 to TRBJ1-1, with TRBD1 matching over 10 bases. Germline V gene data show CDR1 as KGHSH and CDR2 as LQKENI. The V and J ends lost 4 bases and 11 bases, in that order; junction bases with no gene match: 4. The length of the CDR3 is 12 residues. CDR3 amino acids: CASSLGTGVAFF. The CDR3 region has the DNA TGTGCCAGCTCACTCGGGACAGGGGTGGCTTTCTTT.

V gene TRBV24-1 combines with J gene TRBJ1-5; D possibly corresponds to TRBD1 (6 bases). The CDR3 contains 17 residues. Trimming left V 4 bases short and J 5 bases short, with 20 bases between. Germline V gene lookup returns CDR1 KGHDR and CDR2 SFDVKD. The CDR3 nucleotides read TGTGCCACCAGTGACCACGGACAGAGGACAGCCTATCAGCCCCAGCATTTT. Its translation: CATSDHGQRTAYQPQHF.

The CDR3 bases are TGTGCCAGCAGCCAAGGAACCGCAGGGGGCAATCAGCCCCAGCATTTT. Translating gives CASSQGTAGGNQPQHF. This chain links TRBV4-2 with TRBJ1-5, with a weak D call TRBD1 (6 bases). CDR1 is LGHNA, CDR2 YNFKEQ, per germline. There are 16 residues in the CDR3. V lost 1 base, J lost 2 bases, and 12 bases lay in between.

As for this clone: Within the sample, other DNA sequences also encode this same CDR3. The J gene is TRBJ2-7, the V gene TRBV4-3, with a weak D call TRBD1 (5 bases). Trimming removed 0 bases at V and 1 base at J, with 13 bases between. The germline V gene encodes CDR1 LGHNA and CDR2 YSLEER. This CDR3 spans 16 amino acids. CDR3 sequence: CASSQDLQTVSYEQYF. CDR3 in DNA: TGCGCCAGCAGCCAAGATCTCCAGACAGTTTCCTACGAGCAGTACTTC.

This clone is a singleton in its sample. The V gene is TRBV7-2, the J gene TRBJ2-2; TRBD2 might be the D (7 bases). V was clipped by 11 bases and J by 4 bases, with 14 bases between them. The V gene's germline CDR1 is SGHTA and CDR2 FQGNSA. The CDR3 totals 13 residues. The DNA for the CDR3 is TGTGCCGGGGGGGCGCGACCCACCGGGGAGCTGTTTTTT. The encoded protein is CAGGARPTGELFF.

The chain employs TRBV5-1 and TRBJ2-7; D may be TRBD2 (6 bases). The CDR3 spans 14 residues. Germline CDR1 SGHRS, CDR2 YFSETQ. V was pared by 3 bases and J by 3 bases, with 13 bases between. In nucleotides, the CDR3 is TGCGCCAGCAGCTCGGACCCGCGGGGCTACGAGCAGTACTTC. It specifies CASSSDPRGYEQYF.

V gene TRBV7-9 combines with J gene TRBJ1-4, with TRBD1 matching 7 bases. Germline V gene lookup returns CDR1 SEHNR and CDR2 FQNEAQ (reference sequence). V lost 4 bases and J lost 0; bases outside the gene matches: 2. The CDR3 has 15 residues. As DNA, the CDR3 is TGTGCCAGCAGCTACACAGGGGCAACTAATGAAAAACTGTTTTTT. Translated: CASSYTGATNEKLFF.

The DNA of the CDR3 is TGTGCCAGCAGCCCAGAAGGGGGACTAGGGTTTTTGACCCAGTACTTC. Encoded protein: CASSPEGGLGFLTQYF. The chain couples TRBV3-1 (or the pseudogene TRBV3-2) to TRBJ2-5; TRBD2 agrees at 8 bases. The germline V gene encodes CDR1 LGHDT and CDR2 YNNKEL (reference sequence). This CDR3 spans 16 amino acids. Germline trimming cut 4 bases from V and 7 bases from J; bases unmatched to any gene: 14.

This clone was seen a few times. This chain links TRBV5-3 with TRBJ2-1; 9 bases fit TRBD1. TRBV5-3 qualifies as an ORF whose function is uncertain. Trimming took 0 bases from V and 15 from J; bases not matched to a gene: 7. The length of the CDR3 is 13 residues. CDR3 bases: TGTGCCAGAAGCTTGGAGCAGGACAGGGGAAGGTTCTTC. It translates to CARSLEQDRGRFF.

This clone occurred a few times. The chain has TRBV9 and TRBJ1-2; tentatively, D is TRBD1 (5 bases). CDR1 SGDLS and CDR2 YYNGEE come from the germline V gene. CDR3 length: 12 amino acids. V shed 4 bases and J shed 9 bases, with 13 bases lying between them. CDR3 bases: TGTGCCAGCAGCTCCCGGGACTCGAGCTACACCTTC. It codes for CASSSRDSSYTF. The full variable domain, with the rest looked up from reference TRBV9 and TRBJ1-2, is DSGVTQTPKHLITATGQRVTLRCSPRSGDLSVYWYQQSLDQGLQFLIQYYNGEERAKGNILERFSAQQFPDLHSELNLSSLELGDSALYFCASSSRDSSYTFGSGTRLTVV.

V gene TRBV20-1 combines with J gene TRBJ2-5, with D possibly matching TRBD1 (5 bases). This CDR3 has 13 amino acids. Trimming took 3 bases from V and 2 from J, leaving 10 bases between them. Looked up from germline, CDR1 is DFQATT and CDR2 is SNEGSKA (reference sequence). The CDR3 loop is CSASGATQETQYF. DNA for the CDR3: TGCAGTGCTAGTGGGGCTACACAAGAGACCCAGTACTTC.

This rearrangement joins TRBV7-2 to TRBJ1-1; D is uncertain. This CDR3 comprises 14 residues. The V and J ends lost 3 bases and 1 base respectively, with 9 bases between them. CDR1 is SGHTA, CDR2 FQGNSA, per germline. The CDR3 sequence is CASSFDISNTEAFF. In nucleotides, the CDR3 is TGTGCCAGCAGCTTTGACATTTCGAACACTGAAGCTTTCTTT.

This chain connects TRBV24-1 to TRBJ2-7; TRBD2 might be the D (6 bases). Per the germline V gene, CDR1 is KGHDR and CDR2 is SFDVKD. V lost 5 bases and J 5 bases, leaving 12 bases between the germline ends. The CDR3 runs to 13 residues. The CDR3 DNA is TGTGCCACCAGTGCCCAAGGGAGGAACGAGCAGTACTTC. Translation: CATSAQGRNEQYF.

The chain has TRBV7-2 and TRBJ2-1, with 9 bases matching TRBD2. CDR3 length equals 16 residues. Trimming took 4 bases from V and 7 from J; bases not matched to a gene: 11. Germline V gives CDR1 SGHTA, CDR2 FQGNSA. This CDR3 reads CASSSSLRGGRNEQFF. The CDR3 region has the DNA TGTGCCAGCAGCTCCTCTTTGCGGGGGGGCCGTAATGAGCAGTTCTTC.

The chain carries TRBV6-4 and TRBJ2-3; 7 bases agree with TRBD1. CDR1 is MRHNA and CDR2 is SNTAGT in the germline V gene. The CDR3 has 15 residues. Unmatched junction bases numbered 9, after V lost 7 bases and J lost 2 bases. The CDR3 loop reads CASTAEGAPTDTQYF. The CDR3 DNA reads TGTGCCAGCACCGCCGAGGGGGCTCCCACAGATACGCAGTATTTT.

The chain joins TRBV2 to TRBJ2-3; maybe TRBD1 (6 bases). Germline V gene sequence: CDR1 SNHLY, CDR2 FYNNEI. V was cut by 3 bases and J by 10 bases, with 11 bases left in between. The CDR3 has 12 amino acids. The DNA of the CDR3 is TGTGCCAGCAGTGACGACAGGTTTTCGCAGTATTTT. The encoded protein is CASSDDRFSQYF.

This clone was seen just once. The chain combines TRBV18 with TRBJ2-7; 9 nucleotides agree with TRBD1. There are 15 residues in the CDR3. The V segment lost 0 bases and the J segment 0 bases; nucleotides outside the gene matches: 0. The germline CDR1 and CDR2 sequences are KGHSH and LQKENI. The CDR3 sequence is CASSPPDRGSYEQYF. The CDR3 DNA sequence: TGTGCCAGCTCACCACCGGACAGGGGCTCCTACGAGCAGTACTTC.

The gene calls are TRBV19 and TRBJ1-1; D not certain. Germline V gives CDR1 LNHDA, CDR2 SQIVND (reference sequence). Deletions cut 5 bases from V and 8 bases from J, with 9 bases between. CDR3 length: 11 amino acids. CDR3: CASSLRLEAFF. In DNA form, the CDR3 reads TGTGCCAGTAGTCTCAGGTTAGAAGCTTTCTTT.

As DNA, the CDR3 is TGTGCCAGCAGCCACGGAGTGGAAGAGACCCAGTACTTC. Translating it yields CASSHGVEETQYF. This sequence joins TRBV3-1 (or the pseudogene TRBV3-2) and TRBJ2-5; D is unresolved. V was pared by 3 bases and J by 3 bases, with 8 bases between. The CDR3 is 13 amino acids. Germline CDR1 reads LGHDT; CDR2 reads YNNKEL (reference sequence).

V is TRBV4-3 and J is TRBJ1-1, with D hard to call. The CDR3 covers 13 residues. Germline CDR1 and CDR2: LGHNA and YSLEER. V lost 3 bases, J lost 3 bases, and 8 bases lay in between. Here the CDR3 reads CASSHPGDTEAFF. CDR3 DNA: TGCGCCAGCAGCCACCCCGGGGACACTGAAGCTTTCTTT.

V and J are TRBV2 and TRBJ1-2; D remains unclear. Germline V gene sequence: CDR1 SNHLY, CDR2 FYNNEI. The CDR3 extends over 13 amino acids. Trimming left V 6 bases short and J 4 bases short, with 12 bases between. The CDR3 DNA reads TGTGCCAGCAGGGGCGCCATTCTCTATGGCTACACCTTC. Protein product: CASRGAILYGYTF.

This clone appeared a few times. This chain connects TRBV24-1 to TRBJ1-2, with D unresolved. The CDR3 consists of 13 residues. Trimming shortened V by 5 bases and J by 2 bases, and 8 bases separated the two germline ends. Looked up from germline, CDR1 is KGHDR and CDR2 is SFDVKD. In nucleotides, the CDR3 is TGTGCCACCAGTGTTAGCGGAAACTATGGCTACACCTTC. It specifies CATSVSGNYGYTF.

CDR3: CASSNKGHRQYF. CDR3 bases: TGTGCCAGCAGCAATAAAGGACACCGGCAGTACTTC. This sequence joins TRBV11-3 and TRBJ2-7; the D gene is possibly TRBD1 (5 bases). Germline CDR1 and CDR2: SGHNT and YENEEA. The CDR3 runs 12 residues. V gave up 5 bases and J gave up 9 bases, with 14 bases separating them.

The rearrangement joins TRBV5-1 to TRBJ1-2; D is undetermined. This CDR3 has 14 amino acids. Trimming took off 1 base at V and 2 bases at J, with 9 bases between the two ends. Per germline, CDR1 SGHRS and CDR2 YFSETQ. CDR3 bases: TGCGCCAGCAGCTTGTGGTCTACGAACTATGGCTACACCTTC. Its protein product is CASSLWSTNYGYTF.

The rearrangement links TRBV6-5 to TRBJ1-3; D remains ambiguous. CDR1 and CDR2 from the germline V gene are MNHEY and SVGAGI. The CDR3 spans 15 residues. V was clipped by 0 bases and J by 2 bases, with 8 bases between them. CDR3 in amino acids: CASSYSVGPGNTIYF. The CDR3 nucleotides are TGTGCCAGCAGTTACTCGGTGGGCCCTGGAAACACCATATATTTT.